The 17 T cell receptor beta chains below all came from one sample that was sequenced in a study of T cells expressing NK-cell markers. Following a re-call of the 5' RACE reads, TCRdb has one entry per CDR3 protein and lacks DNA. In all, the sample yields around 470,000 distinct CDR3 sequences. The sequencing input was blood T cells: a sorted CD56 or NKG2C T cell subset, CD4+ or CD8+ T cells, or bulk PBMC T cells (not recorded which). The origin of the receptors is a woman between 45 and 60 years old in good health.

The genes are TRBV3-1 and TRBJ2-1; as DNA is missing, the TRBD1 call by TCRdb cannot be tested. Germline V gene sequence: CDR1 LGHDT, CDR2 YNNKEL (reference sequence). This CDR3 is 16 amino acids long. This CDR3 is CASRQVGGTPRDEQFF.

This sequence joins TRBV19 and TRBJ2-5. The germline V gene has CDR1 LNHDA and CDR2 SQIVND (reference sequence). The CDR3 length is 13 residues. CDR3 region: CASSISLLETQYF.

This chain connects TRBV6-1 to TRBJ2-6; TCRdb designates TRBD2, a call that cannot be tested without DNA. Germline loops: CDR1 MNHNS, CDR2 SASEGT. This CDR3 has 17 amino acids. This CDR3 is CASSVGLAHPGANVLTF.

The CDR3 loop reads CASTRWDRNSPLHF. V and J are TRBV6-5 and TRBJ1-6; the TCRdb D gene call, TRBD1, has no DNA to confirm it. The CDR3 consists of 14 residues. CDR1 is MNHEY, CDR2 SVGAGI, per germline.

The gene calls are TRBV20-1 and TRBJ2-5; the TCRdb call, TRBD2, lacks DNA for checking. CDR3 length: 15 amino acids. In germline, CDR1 is DFQATT, CDR2 SNEGSKA (reference sequence). The CDR3 sequence: CSPSPLAGDRETQYF.

This chain joins TRBV20-1 and TRBJ1-3; TCRdb's D gene call, TRBD1, goes unchecked for lack of DNA. This CDR3 region has 16 residues. Germline values: CDR1 DFQATT, CDR2 SNEGSKA (reference sequence). CDR3: CSARAGGSLSGNTIYF.

The chain recombines TRBV12-3 or TRBV12-4 with TRBJ2-5; TCRdb gives TRBD1 as the D gene, but with no DNA this cannot be confirmed. There are 12 residues in the CDR3. The CDR3 loop is CASGTAQETQYF.

V is TRBV3-1 and J is TRBJ2-3; without DNA, the TCRdb call of TRBD2 cannot be checked. The CDR3 covers 19 residues. Germline V gene data show CDR1 as LGHDT and CDR2 as YNNKEL (reference sequence). The CDR3 protein is CASSQDPASGRAGSDTQYF.

This chain joins TRBV6-1 and TRBJ2-3; TCRdb returns TRBD2, unconfirmable since there is no DNA. The CDR3 is 13 amino acids. Germline CDR1 reads MNHNS; CDR2 reads SASEGT. The CDR3 sequence: CASGREIPDTQYF.

The V call is TRBV29-1, the J call TRBJ2-1; the D call of TRBD1 rests on TCRdb alone, since no DNA is present to check it. The V gene's germline CDR1 is SQVTM and CDR2 ANQGSEA. This CDR3 region has 14 residues. The CDR3 loop is CSVGVQGPYNEQFF.

The chain is built from TRBV5-1 and TRBJ2-1; TCRdb indicates TRBD1, and absent DNA this call remains unverified. This CDR3 is 16 amino acids long. Germline V gene sequence: CDR1 SGHRS, CDR2 YFSETQ. CDR3 residues: CASSFPSGATNNEQFF.

The rearrangement links TRBV7-8 to TRBJ2-1; TCRdb's D call of TRBD2 is untestable without DNA. The CDR3 covers 19 residues. Germline V gene lookup returns CDR1 SGHVS and CDR2 FQNEAQ. The CDR3 is CASSGRRQLAGVQYNEQFF.

This chain links TRBV7-8 with TRBJ2-2; TCRdb gives TRBD2 as the D gene, but with no DNA this cannot be confirmed. In germline, CDR1 is SGHVS, CDR2 FQNEAQ. The CDR3 extends over 13 amino acids. CDR3: CASSLRTSRELFF.

The CDR3 is CASSQGYGTPAGYTF. The rearrangement joins TRBV14 to TRBJ1-2; TCRdb returns TRBD1, unconfirmable since there is no DNA. The CDR3 has 15 amino acids. CDR1 is SGHDN, CDR2 FVKESK, per germline. Combining the CDR3 with reference TRBV14 and TRBJ1-2 gives the whole variable domain EAGVTQFPSHSVIEKGQTVTLRCDPISGHDNLYWYRRVMGKEIKFLLHFVKESKQDESGMPNNRFLAERTGGTYSTLKVQPAELEDSGVYFCASSQGYGTPAGYTFGSGTRLTVV.

The chain uses TRBV7-9 and TRBJ2-1; TCRdb selects TRBD1, and the lack of DNA leaves this call unchecked. The CDR3 is 18 amino acids. Germline CDR1 and CDR2: SEHNR and FQNEAQ (reference sequence). The CDR3 protein is CASSPPQGGAGHYNEQFF.

The V gene is TRBV12-3 or TRBV12-4, the J gene TRBJ1-5; TCRdb lists TRBD1, though no DNA is available to test this call. The CDR3 has 15 residues. CDR3: CASIPGGAFMEPQHF.

This chain links TRBV13 with TRBJ1-5; TCRdb calls TRBD1, which cannot be checked without DNA. Germline CDR1 is PRHDT and CDR2 is FYEKMQ (reference sequence). CDR3 length: 16 residues. CDR3 residues: CASSRRGLDSNQPQHF.